This T cell receptor beta chain stems from a study of beta chain features in type 1 diabetes. The overall study: No patient-donor differences in age, gender, total cells or subset yield. Study-wide results and caveats: Equally in patients and controls, PCR might preferentially amplify shorter templates. Naive, central memory and Treg TCRB repertoires appeared more alike in patients than in healthy donors. Moderate but significant shortening of TCRB CDR3s was recorded in all four CD4+ subsets from Type 1 diabetes patients.

Expressed TCRB transcripts were sequenced after all isolated RNA was converted to cDNA. TCRdb keeps only in-frame clones here, not all; method: immunoSEQ multiplex PCR. Of 150,000 to 200,000 clones detected, roughly 8% appear once; the ten largest clones hold under 0.55%. This clone was observed a few times. Antigen: not known. The CDR3 length is 17 residues. Per germline, CDR1 LGHNA and CDR2 YSLEER. V was shortened by 0 bases and J by 7 bases, with 16 bases between the two germline ends. Material: central memory CD4+ T cells from blood. This receptor was identified in a man between 18 and 35 years old with type 1 diabetes. This sequence joins TRBV4-3 and TRBJ1-6; tentative D call: TRBD1 (5 bases). The CDR3 nucleotides read TGCGCCAGCAGCCAAGATTGGAATAGGGGAGGCAATTCACCCCTCCACTTT. This translates into CASSQDWNRGGNSPLHF.